This T cell receptor beta chain was sequenced in a study of metastatic and nonmetastatic thyroid tumors. Study-level background: For malignant and benign thyroid patients, tumor or nodule tissue and blood were the sources whose repertoires were compared.

Patients were all untreated before their thyroid surgery. This clone occurred many times. Its specificity is not known. This CDR3 is 19 amino acids long. Germline V gene sequence: CDR1 MDHEN, CDR2 SYDVKM. V was trimmed by 2 bases and J by 0 bases, leaving 21 bases between them. Overall study findings and caveats: Significantly higher TCR beta diversity was reportedly seen in malignant thyroid tumors than benign nodules, in blood and tumor.

TCRdb re-called the PCR reads through MiXCR. In the table there are over 13,000 clones, 24% of which are singletons. The V call is TRBV28, the J call TRBJ2-3, with D maybe TRBD1 (6 bases). This TCR was sampled from a female donor with papillary thyroid cancer or a benign thyroid nodule (not recorded which). Some clones in this sample may be carry-over from other donors' samples. The sequenced sample consisted of tumor tissue. For the CDR3, the DNA is TGTGCCAGCAGTTTAGTTGGAAAGACAGGCCGAACTAGCACAGATACGCAGTATTTT. This sequence encodes CASSLVGKTGRTSTDTQYF. Full variable domain (missing parts from reference TRBV28 and TRBJ2-3): DVKVTQSSRYLVKRTGEKVFLECVQDMDHENMFWYRQDPGLGLRLIYFSYDVKMKEKGDIPEGYSVSREKKERFSLILESASTNQTSMYLCASSLVGKTGRTSTDTQYFGPGTRLTVL.